Below are 5 T cell receptor beta chains sequenced from a single sample in a study of shared clonotypes between healthy human individuals. The data were produced by immunoSEQ multiplex PCR, yet TCRdb's version contains in-frame clones alone and is incomplete. Among some 1 million clones, under 80% were seen once, and the ten largest hold about 1.4%. The sample taken for sequencing was memory CD4+ T cells sorted from blood. Subset here: CD45RA-negative fraction. Receptor source: a young man in good health.

This clone was detected a few times. CDR3 loop: CSVIIRNQPQHF. Here the CDR3 DNA reads TGCAGCGTTATTATCCGCAATCAGCCCCAGCATTTT. V gene TRBV29-1 combines with J gene TRBJ1-5; D gene ambiguous. CDR3 length equals 12 residues. Germline V gene lookup returns CDR1 SQVTM and CDR2 ANQGSEA. Trimming removed 5 bases from V and 2 bases from J, with 7 bases in between. The whole variable domain, filled in from reference TRBV29-1 and TRBJ1-5, reads SAVISQKPSRDICQRGTSLTIQCQVDSQVTMMFWYRQQPGQSLTLIATANQGSEATYESGFVIDKFPISRPNLTFSTLTVSNMSPEDSSIYLCSVIIRNQPQHFGDGTRLSIL.

The genes are TRBV5-1 and TRBJ2-3; the D gene is possibly TRBD1 (6 bases). Between the trimmed V and J ends, which lost 4 bases and 4 bases, there was a span of 16 bases. Germline lookup yields CDR1 SGHRS and CDR2 YFSETQ. The CDR3 has 15 amino acids. For the CDR3, the DNA is TGCGCCAGCAGCCGAGTGAGGGGGTCGCCAGATACGCAGTATTTT. This encodes CASSRVRGSPDTQYF.

V gene TRBV10-3 combines with J gene TRBJ2-7; D ambiguous. Germline V gene lookup returns CDR1 ENHRY and CDR2 SYGVKD. CDR3 length: 14 residues. Trimming pared 4 bases from V and 0 bases from J, leaving 10 bases between. CDR3 loop: CAISADGSSYEQYF. In nucleotides, the CDR3 is TGTGCCATCAGTGCCGACGGAAGCTCCTACGAGCAGTACTTC.

The V gene is TRBV5-1, the J gene TRBJ2-5, with 10 bases aligning to TRBD1. The J call is doubtful: the DNA matches TRBJ2-7 better. This CDR3 is built from 16 residues. The germline V gene encodes CDR1 SGHRS and CDR2 YFSETQ. CDR3 sequence: CASSFTAGTGVYEQYF. CDR3 nucleotides: TGCGCCAGCAGCTTCACAGCCGGGACAGGGGTTTACGAGCAGTACTTC.

This chain uses TRBV2 with TRBJ2-3; the match to TRBD1 covers 11 bases. V was pared by 9 bases and J by 6 bases, with 8 bases of the junction left unmatched. Germline assignment: CDR1 SNHLY and CDR2 FYNNEI. This CDR3 has 14 amino acids. DNA for the CDR3: TGTGCCAGGGGTGGGACAGGGGGAAAGGATACGCAGTATTTT. Encoded protein: CARGGTGGKDTQYF.